The 18 T cell receptor beta chains below come from one sample, sequenced in a study of blood T cell repertoires in COVID-19. TCRdb's table, derived via immunoSEQ multiplex PCR, lists solely in-frame clones and lacks some. In the table there are approximately 450,000 clones, roughly nine tenths of which are singletons. The material sequenced was PBMCs or T cells enriched from blood (not recorded which). The source is a woman under 30 with acute COVID-19.

V is TRBV11-2 and J is TRBJ2-1; 10 bases line up with TRBD2. The CDR3 is made up of 15 amino acids. Germline CDR1 reads SGHAT; CDR2 reads FQNNGV. Trimming took 4 bases from V and 7 from J; bases not matched to a gene: 7. CDR3: CASSSLSGGANEQFF. The CDR3 nucleotides read TGTGCCAGCAGCTCCCTCAGCGGGGGGGCGAATGAGCAGTTCTTC.

This chain uses TRBV6-2 or TRBV6-3 with TRBJ2-7, with D unresolved. With 2 bases removed from V and 3 bases from J, the gap between germline ends came to 11 bases. CDR1 MNHEY and CDR2 SVGEGT come from the germline V gene. The CDR3 runs to 14 residues. CDR3 DNA: TGTGCCAGCAGTTACCGGCCAGGCATCTACGAGCAGTACTTC. This gives the protein CASSYRPGIYEQYF.

This chain connects TRBV24-1 to TRBJ1-2; D gene unclear. The CDR3 runs 14 residues. Germline V CDR1 and CDR2: KGHDR, SFDVKD. V lost 5 bases and J 0 bases, leaving 9 bases between the germline ends. Written as DNA, the CDR3 is TGTGCCACCAGTGCCCGAGGAGCTAACTATGGCTACACCTTC. It specifies CATSARGANYGYTF.

The CDR3, as DNA: TGTGCCAGCAGCAGAACTAGCGGGGGCGAGGAGACCCAGTACTTC. The encoded protein is CASSRTSGGEETQYF. The chain has TRBV7-9 and TRBJ2-5; 11 bases map to TRBD2. Germline V lookup: CDR1 SEHNR, CDR2 FQNEAQ (reference sequence). The V and J ends lost 5 bases and 5 bases, in that order; junction bases with no gene match: 7. This CDR3 is 15 amino acids long. The variable domain in full, with the rest retrieved from reference TRBV7-9 and TRBJ2-5, is DTGVSQNPRHKITKRGQNVTFRCDPISEHNRLYWYRQTLGQGPEFLTYFQNEAQLEKSRLLSDRFSAERPKGSFSTLEIQRTEQGDSAMYLCASSRTSGGEETQYFGPGTRLLVL.

The V and J genes are TRBV11-1 and TRBJ1-1; 7 bases match TRBD1. CDR3 length: 15 residues. Unmatched junction bases numbered 5, after V lost 0 bases and J lost 4 bases. Looked up from germline, CDR1 is SGHAT and CDR2 is FQDESV (reference sequence). The CDR3 coding sequence is TGTGCCAGCAGCTTAGCGTTGACAGGGAGCACTGAAGCTTTCTTT. Residues: CASSLALTGSTEAFF.

CDR3 DNA: TGTGCCAGCAGCGACAGGGTAGTCGACACCATATATTTT. It codes for CASSDRVVDTIYF. The chain has TRBV5-4 and TRBJ1-3, with 7 bases that match TRBD1. This CDR3 comprises 13 residues. The V segment lost 4 bases and the J segment 8 bases; nucleotides outside the gene matches: 6. CDR1 is SGHNT and CDR2 is YYREEE in the germline V gene (reference sequence).

The chain is built from TRBV5-1 and TRBJ2-1, with 8 bases fitting TRBD1. The CDR3 loop spans 14 amino acids. After removal of 3 bases from V and 8 bases from J, the junction contained 7 bases not matched to a gene. The V gene's germline CDR1 is SGHRS and CDR2 YFSETQ. CDR3 nucleotides: TGCGCCAGCAGCTATCGAACGACAGGGGATGAGCAGTTCTTC. Translated: CASSYRTTGDEQFF.

V and J are TRBV28 and TRBJ1-6; 7 nucleotides agree with TRBD1. The CDR3 totals 15 residues. Trimming removed 6 bases from V and 8 bases from J; junction bases left unmatched: 10. CDR1 is MDHEN and CDR2 is SYDVKM in the germline V gene. The CDR3 coding sequence is TGTGCCAGCAGACCTACAGGGGTTAGTCATTCACCCCTCCACTTT. Translation gives CASRPTGVSHSPLHF.

The V and J genes are TRBV2 and TRBJ2-7; TRBD2 aligns across 14 bases. The CDR3 loop spans 15 amino acids. J was trimmed by 6 bases and V by 1 base; bases with no gene match: 2. CDR1 is SNHLY and CDR2 is FYNNEI in the germline V gene. This chain's CDR3 is CASSEEGTSGSEQYF. The CDR3, as DNA: TGTGCCAGCAGTGAAGAGGGGACTAGCGGGAGCGAGCAGTACTTC.

The chain is built from TRBV7-2 and TRBJ2-5, with 10 bases aligning to TRBD1. Unmatched junction bases numbered 5, after V lost 2 bases and J lost 5 bases. This CDR3 has 15 residues. CDR1 and CDR2 from the germline V gene are SGHTA and FQGNSA. The CDR3 sequence: CASSLMGQGMETQYF. The CDR3 DNA follows: TGTGCCAGCAGCTTAATGGGACAGGGGATGGAGACCCAGTACTTC.

The chain is built from TRBV28 and TRBJ2-7; the match to TRBD1 covers 7 bases. Germline V gene sequence: CDR1 MDHEN, CDR2 SYDVKM. J was trimmed by 5 bases and V by 4 bases; bases with no gene match: 8. The CDR3 covers 14 residues. DNA for the CDR3: TGTGCCAGCAGTTCTCTGACAGGGAAGGACGAGCAGTACTTC. Its protein is CASSSLTGKDEQYF. Variable domain in full (rest from reference TRBV28 and TRBJ2-7): DVKVTQSSRYLVKRTGEKVFLECVQDMDHENMFWYRQDPGLGLRLIYFSYDVKMKEKGDIPEGYSVSREKKERFSLILESASTNQTSMYLCASSSLTGKDEQYFGPGTRLTVT.

This clone was counted a single time. The chain combines TRBV7-9 with TRBJ2-5, with a possible D match to TRBD1 (5 bases). This CDR3 spans 13 amino acids. The germline V gene has CDR1 SEHNR and CDR2 FQNEAQ (reference sequence). Trimming removed 2 bases from V and 2 bases from J, with 6 bases in between. The CDR3 DNA reads as TGTGCCAGCAGCTTACACAGGCAAGAGACCCAGTACTTC. It specifies CASSLHRQETQYF. Full variable domain (rest looked up from reference TRBV7-9 and TRBJ2-5): DTGVSQNPRHKITKRGQNVTFRCDPISEHNRLYWYRQTLGQGPEFLTYFQNEAQLEKSRLLSDRFSAERPKGSFSTLEIQRTEQGDSAMYLCASSLHRQETQYFGPGTRLLVL.

The chain employs TRBV10-3 and TRBJ2-3, with 9 bases identical to TRBD2. CDR3 size: 16 residues. J gave up 6 bases and V 5 bases, and 12 bases lay outside the gene matches. CDR1 is ENHRY and CDR2 is SYGVKD in the germline V gene. CDR3: CAISNSLAGARDTQYF. The CDR3 nucleotides read TGTGCCATCAGTAACTCCTTAGCGGGGGCGAGGGATACGCAGTATTTT.

The gene calls are TRBV10-1 and TRBJ2-7, with 12 bases lining up with TRBD2. The CDR3 sequence is 16 residues long. Germline V gene data show CDR1 as WNHNN and CDR2 as SYGVQD (reference sequence). J lost 0 bases, V lost 2 bases, and 2 bases had no gene match. CDR3 sequence: CASSEGTSGYSYEQYF. For the CDR3, the DNA is TGCGCCAGCAGTGAGGGGACTAGCGGGTACTCCTACGAGCAGTACTTC.

Of note for this clone: One end of the junction is discordant with germline, which a read error may explain. The rearrangement links TRBV28 to TRBJ2-1; 9 nucleotides match TRBD1. The CDR3 covers 18 residues. The V gene's germline CDR1 is MDHEN and CDR2 SYDVKM. Here the CDR3 DNA reads TGTGCCAGCAGTTTTCGCTCTCCGGGACAGGGCTCCAACAATGAGCAGTTCTTC. It codes for CASSFRSPGQGSNNEQFF.

The chain uses TRBV19 and TRBJ1-4; TRBD1 aligns across 7 bases. The CDR3 runs 16 residues. Unmatched junction bases numbered 8, after V lost 7 bases and J lost 0 bases. Germline lookup yields CDR1 LNHDA and CDR2 SQIVND (reference sequence). The CDR3 DNA reads as TGTGCCAGTATCGGACAGGACTTCTCAACTAATGAAAAACTGTTTTTT. Residues: CASIGQDFSTNEKLFF.

About this clone: Other DNA variants within this sample encode the same CDR3. The V and J genes are TRBV7-6 and TRBJ2-5; D remains unclear. Per germline, CDR1 SGHVS and CDR2 FNYEAQ. CDR3 length: 13 amino acids. Deletions cut 1 base from V and 2 bases from J, with 5 bases between. The CDR3: CASSLGRQETQYF. Here the CDR3 DNA reads TGTGCCAGCAGCTTAGGGCGGCAAGAGACCCAGTACTTC.

The chain carries TRBV6-5 and TRBJ2-1; the match to TRBD2 covers 8 bases. V lost 6 bases to trimming and J lost 6 bases; unmatched junction nucleotides: 7. The CDR3 is made up of 14 amino acids. The germline V gene has CDR1 MNHEY and CDR2 SVGAGI. CDR3 region: CASRDTGTSNEQFF. The CDR3 DNA reads as TGTGCCAGCAGAGATACCGGGACTAGCAATGAGCAGTTCTTC.